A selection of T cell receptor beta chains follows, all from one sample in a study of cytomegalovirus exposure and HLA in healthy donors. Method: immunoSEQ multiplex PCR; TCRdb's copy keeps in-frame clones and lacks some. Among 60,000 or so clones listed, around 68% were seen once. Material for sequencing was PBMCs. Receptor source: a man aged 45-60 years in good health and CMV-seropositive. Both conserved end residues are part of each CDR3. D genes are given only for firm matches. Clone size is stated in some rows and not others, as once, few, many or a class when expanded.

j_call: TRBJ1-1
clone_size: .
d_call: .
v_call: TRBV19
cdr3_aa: CASTFYPHSGTEAFF
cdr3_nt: TGTGCCAGTACTTTCTACCCCCACAGTGGCACTGAAGCTTTCTTT

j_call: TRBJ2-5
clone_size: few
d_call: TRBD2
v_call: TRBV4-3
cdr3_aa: CASSQDSSGDLQETQYF
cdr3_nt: TGCGCCAGCAGCCAAGATTCTAGCGGGGACTTACAAGAGACCCAGTACTTC

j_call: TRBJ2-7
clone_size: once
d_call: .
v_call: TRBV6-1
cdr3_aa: CASSEVSGHYEQYF
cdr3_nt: TGTGCCAGCAGTGAAGTCTCAGGCCACTACGAGCAGTACTTC

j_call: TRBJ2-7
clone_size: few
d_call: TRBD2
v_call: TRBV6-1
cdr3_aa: CASIPLAGLSYEQYF
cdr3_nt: TGTGCCAGCATCCCCCTAGCGGGTTTATCCTACGAGCAGTACTTC

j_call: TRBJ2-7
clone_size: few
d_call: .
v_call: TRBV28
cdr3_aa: CASSADTGVRTYEQYF
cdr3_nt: TGTGCCAGCAGCGCGGATACAGGAGTCCGAACCTACGAGCAGTACTTC

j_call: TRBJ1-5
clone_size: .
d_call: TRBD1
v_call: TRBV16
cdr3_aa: CASSPVPLRGQPQHF
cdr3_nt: TGTGCCAGCAGCCCGGTCCCCTTGAGGGGACAGCCCCAGCACTTT

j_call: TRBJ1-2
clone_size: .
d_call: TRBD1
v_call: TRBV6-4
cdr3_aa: CASRQGIGNYGYTF
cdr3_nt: TGTGCCAGCCGACAGGGCATCGGGAACTATGGCTACACCTTC

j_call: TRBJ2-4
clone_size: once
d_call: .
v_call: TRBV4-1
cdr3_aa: CASSQEQGILVKNIQYF
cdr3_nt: TGCGCCAGCAGCCAAGAACAGGGTATTTTGGTCAAAAACATTCAGTACTTC

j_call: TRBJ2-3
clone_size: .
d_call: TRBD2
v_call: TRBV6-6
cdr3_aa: CASSYSGEGTDTQYF
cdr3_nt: TGTGCCAGCAGTTACTCGGGGGAGGGGACAGATACGCAGTATTTT

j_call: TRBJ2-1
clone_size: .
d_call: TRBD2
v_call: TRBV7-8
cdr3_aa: CASSRGGDYDNEQFF
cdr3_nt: TGTGCCAGCAGCCGAGGAGGGGACTATGACAATGAGCAGTTCTTC

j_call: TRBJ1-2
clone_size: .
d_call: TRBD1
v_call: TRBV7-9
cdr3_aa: CASSLADREFGYTF
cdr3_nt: TGTGCCAGCAGCTTAGCCGACAGGGAATTTGGCTACACCTTC

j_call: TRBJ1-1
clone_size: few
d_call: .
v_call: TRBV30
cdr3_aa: CAWSGDRLNTEAFF
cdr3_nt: TGTGCCTGGAGTGGAGACAGATTGAACACTGAAGCTTTCTTT

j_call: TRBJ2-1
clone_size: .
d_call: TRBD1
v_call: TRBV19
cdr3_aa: CASSTTDRGIEQFF
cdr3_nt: TGTGCCAGTAGTACTACCGACAGGGGCATCGAGCAGTTCTTC

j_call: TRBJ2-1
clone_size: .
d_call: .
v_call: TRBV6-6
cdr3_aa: CASLGLDTPKEQFF
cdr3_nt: TGTGCCAGCCTTGGCTTGGACACCCCTAAGGAGCAGTTCTTC

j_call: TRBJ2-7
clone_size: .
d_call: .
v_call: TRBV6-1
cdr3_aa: CASSDRVTYEQYF
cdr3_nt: TGTGCCAGCAGTGACAGGGTAACCTACGAGCAGTACTTC

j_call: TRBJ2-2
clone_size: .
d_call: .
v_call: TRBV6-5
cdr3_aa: CASSPRTGNTGELFF
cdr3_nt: TGTGCCAGCAGTCCCCGAACAGGGAACACCGGGGAGCTGTTTTTT

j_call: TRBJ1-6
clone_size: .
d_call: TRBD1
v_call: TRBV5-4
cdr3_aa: CASSLPGQSDSPLHF
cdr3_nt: TGTGCCAGCAGCTTACCGGGACAGTCGGATTCACCCCTCCACTTT

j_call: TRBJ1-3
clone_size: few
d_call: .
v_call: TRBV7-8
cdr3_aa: CASSLANSGNTIYF
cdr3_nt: TGTGCCAGCAGCTTAGCGAACAGTGGAAACACCATATATTTT

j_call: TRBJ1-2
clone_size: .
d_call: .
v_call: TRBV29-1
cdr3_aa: CSVDWSGFGGYTF
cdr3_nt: TGCAGCGTTGATTGGTCAGGGTTTGGGGGCTACACCTTC

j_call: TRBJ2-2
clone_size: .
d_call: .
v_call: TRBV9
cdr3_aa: CASSASPGTPNTGELFF
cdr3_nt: TGTGCCAGCAGCGCGTCCCCCGGGACACCGAACACCGGGGAGCTGTTTTTT

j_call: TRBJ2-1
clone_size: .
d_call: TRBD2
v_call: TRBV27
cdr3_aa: CASSLSPTSGRPKPEFF
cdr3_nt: TGTGCCAGCAGTTTATCGCCGACTAGCGGGAGGCCCAAACCGGAGTTCTTC

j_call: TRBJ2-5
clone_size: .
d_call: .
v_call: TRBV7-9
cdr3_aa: CASSITGGAETQYF
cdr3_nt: TGTGCCAGCAGCATCACAGGCGGAGCAGAGACCCAGTACTTC

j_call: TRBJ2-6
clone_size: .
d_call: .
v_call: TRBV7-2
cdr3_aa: CASSTQTSGANVLTF
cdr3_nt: TGTGCCAGCAGCACACAGACCTCTGGGGCCAACGTCCTGACTTTC

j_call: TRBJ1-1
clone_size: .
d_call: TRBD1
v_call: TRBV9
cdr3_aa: CASSPRDRGRTEAFF
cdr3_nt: TGTGCCAGCAGCCCCCGGGACAGGGGGCGAACTGAAGCTTTCTTT

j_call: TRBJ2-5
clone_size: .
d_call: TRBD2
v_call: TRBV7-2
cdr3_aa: CASSLAARGGLETQYF
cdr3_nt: TGTGCCAGCAGCTTAGCCGCGCGGGGGGGCCTTGAGACCCAGTACTTC

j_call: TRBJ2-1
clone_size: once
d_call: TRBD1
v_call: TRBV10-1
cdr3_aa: CASSESTGVRNEQFF
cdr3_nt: TGCGCCAGCAGTGAGTCGACAGGGGTTAGGAATGAGCAGTTCTTC

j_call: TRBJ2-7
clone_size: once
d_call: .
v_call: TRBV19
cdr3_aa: CASSIQAQTSYEQYF
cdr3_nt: TGTGCCAGTAGTATACAGGCCCAAACCTCCTACGAGCAGTACTTC

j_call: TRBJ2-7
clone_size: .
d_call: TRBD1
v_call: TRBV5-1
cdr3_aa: CASSLPGQGASEQYF
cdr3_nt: TGCGCCAGCAGCTTGCCAGGACAGGGGGCGAGTGAGCAGTACTTC

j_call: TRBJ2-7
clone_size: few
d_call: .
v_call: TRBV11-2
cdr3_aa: CASSLVGPSYEQYF
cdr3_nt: TGTGCCAGCAGCTTAGTGGGGCCGTCCTACGAGCAGTACTTC

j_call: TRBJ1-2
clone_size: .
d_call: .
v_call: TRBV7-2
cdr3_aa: CASSNRQVGYGYTF
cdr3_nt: TGTGCCAGCAGCAACCGACAGGTTGGCTATGGCTACACCTTC

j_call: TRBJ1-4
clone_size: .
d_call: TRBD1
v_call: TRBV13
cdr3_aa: CASSRGTGRDEKLFF
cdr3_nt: TGTGCCAGCAGCAGGGGGACAGGGCGCGATGAAAAACTGTTTTTT

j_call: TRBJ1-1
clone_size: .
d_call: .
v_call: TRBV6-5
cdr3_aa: CASSSTRGRTEAFF
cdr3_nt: TGTGCCAGCAGTAGCACCAGGGGTAGGACTGAAGCTTTCTTT

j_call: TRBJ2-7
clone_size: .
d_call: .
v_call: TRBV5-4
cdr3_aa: CASSPPRGTEQYF
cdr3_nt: TGTGCCAGCAGCCCCCCCAGGGGAACCGAGCAGTACTTC

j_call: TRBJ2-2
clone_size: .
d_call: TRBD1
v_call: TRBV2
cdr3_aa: CASVGTGGSTGELFF
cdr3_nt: TGTGCCAGCGTGGGTACAGGGGGCAGCACCGGGGAGCTGTTTTTT

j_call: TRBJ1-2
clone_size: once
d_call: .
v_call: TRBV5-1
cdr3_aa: CASSGATQGAGGYTF
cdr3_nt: TGCGCCAGCAGCGGTGCCACCCAAGGGGCGGGGGGCTACACCTTC

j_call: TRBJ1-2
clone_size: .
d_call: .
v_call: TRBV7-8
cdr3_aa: CASSFDRYDWYGYTF
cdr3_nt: TGTGCCAGCAGCTTTGACAGATACGATTGGTATGGCTACACCTTC

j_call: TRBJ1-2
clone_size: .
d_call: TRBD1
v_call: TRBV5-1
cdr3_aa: CASTQTGGANGYTF
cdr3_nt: TGCGCCAGCACCCAGACAGGGGGCGCAAATGGCTACACCTTC